These 8 T cell receptor beta chains were all obtained from the same sample, sequenced in a study of blood T cell repertoires in COVID-19. Assay: immunoSEQ multiplex PCR; the TCRdb copy retains only in-frame clones and omits some. The sample includes about 140,000 clones, roughly 90% of them seen just once. The sample taken for sequencing was PBMCs or T cells enriched from blood (not recorded which). The receptors stem from a man aged 45-60 years who had recovered from COVID-19.

This clone was observed a single time. The J gene is TRBJ2-5, the V gene TRBV27; TRBD2 agrees at 13 bases. With 5 bases clipped from V and 4 bases from J, the junction kept 7 bases outside the gene matches. Germline V gene lookup returns CDR1 MNHEY and CDR2 SMNVEV (reference sequence). There are 16 residues in the CDR3. The CDR3 DNA reads as TGTGCCAGCAGTCCCTGGACTAGCGGGGGCAGAGAGACCCAGTACTTC. It translates to CASSPWTSGGRETQYF.

This rearrangement joins TRBV28 to TRBJ1-3; D remains ambiguous. CDR3 size: 15 residues. V gave up 3 bases and J gave up 3 bases, with 12 bases separating them. The germline V gene has CDR1 MDHEN and CDR2 SYDVKM. CDR3 bases: TGTGCCAGCAGTTTCCGGGGATCGGGTGGAAACACCATATATTTT. It translates to CASSFRGSGGNTIYF.

The table lists this clone with a count of one. The genes are TRBV2 and TRBJ2-3; D is unresolved. CDR3 size: 12 residues. The germline V and J ends were trimmed by 4 bases and 7 bases, with 9 bases remaining between them. CDR1 is SNHLY, CDR2 FYNNEI, per germline. The CDR3 sequence is CASSGGVNTQYF. Here the CDR3 DNA reads TGTGCCAGCAGTGGAGGAGTAAATACGCAGTATTTT. The entire variable domain, with the rest obtained from reference TRBV2 and TRBJ2-3, is as follows: EPEVTQTPSHQVTQMGQEVILRCVPISNHLYFYWYRQILGQKVEFLVSFYNNEISEKSEIFDDQFSVERPDGSNFTLKIRSTKLEDSAMYFCASSGGVNTQYFGPGTRLTVL.

The gene calls are TRBV7-3 and TRBJ2-2; D may be TRBD2 (5 bases). The CDR3 is made up of 13 amino acids. Germline V lookup: CDR1 SGHTA, CDR2 FQGTGA. The ends were cut back, 5 bases at V and 6 bases at J, with 10 bases in the middle. The CDR3 reads CASSPTGAGELFF. The CDR3 bases are TGTGCCAGCAGCCCCACCGGGGCCGGGGAGCTGTTTTTT.

The chain couples TRBV28 to TRBJ1-2, with 8 bases matching TRBD1. V lost 2 bases and J lost 2; bases outside the gene matches: 4. The germline V gene encodes CDR1 MDHEN and CDR2 SYDVKM. This CDR3 has 15 amino acids. The CDR3 loop reads CASSLLGQANYGYTF. The CDR3 DNA reads TGTGCCAGCAGTTTACTGGGACAGGCGAACTATGGCTACACCTTC.

The chain uses TRBV7-9 and TRBJ1-2; 8 nucleotides align to TRBD1. The CDR3 consists of 14 residues. Germline CDR1 is SEHNR and CDR2 is FQNEAQ (reference sequence). V was pared by 5 bases and J by 2 bases, with 4 bases of the junction left unmatched. The DNA for the CDR3 is TGTGCCAGCAGCCCGGACAGGGTAAACTATGGCTACACCTTC. Amino acid sequence: CASSPDRVNYGYTF.

The chain uses TRBV5-8 and TRBJ1-3; the match to TRBD1 covers 7 bases. CDR3 size: 16 residues. The V and J ends lost 4 bases and 0 bases, in that order; junction bases with no gene match: 7. From germline, CDR1 is SGHTS and CDR2 YDEGEE. The CDR3 bases are TGTGCCAGCAGCCAAGGGACAGTTTTCTCTGGAAACACCATATATTTT. It is translated as CASSQGTVFSGNTIYF.

The CDR3 here is CASSLLAGRIDTQYF. In DNA form, the CDR3 reads TGTGCCAGCAGTTTATTGGCGGGGCGGATAGATACGCAGTATTTT. This sequence joins TRBV28 and TRBJ2-3; D may be TRBD2 (6 bases). The CDR3 has 15 residues. Between the trimmed V and J ends, which lost 1 base and 5 bases, there was a span of 13 bases. Germline lookup yields CDR1 MDHEN and CDR2 SYDVKM.